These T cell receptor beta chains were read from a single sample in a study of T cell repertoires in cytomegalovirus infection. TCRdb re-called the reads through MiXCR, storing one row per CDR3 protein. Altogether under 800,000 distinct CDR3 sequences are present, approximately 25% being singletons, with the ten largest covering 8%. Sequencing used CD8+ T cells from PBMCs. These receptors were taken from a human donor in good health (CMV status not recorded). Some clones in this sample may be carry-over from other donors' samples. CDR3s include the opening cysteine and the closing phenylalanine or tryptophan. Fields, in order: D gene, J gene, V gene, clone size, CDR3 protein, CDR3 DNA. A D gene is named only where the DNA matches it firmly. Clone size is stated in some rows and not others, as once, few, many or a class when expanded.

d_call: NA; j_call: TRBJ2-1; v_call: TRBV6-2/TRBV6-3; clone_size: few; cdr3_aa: CASSYAASTLYNEQFF; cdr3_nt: TGTGCCAGCAGTTACGCGGCCAGCACCCTCTACAATGAGCAGTTCTTC
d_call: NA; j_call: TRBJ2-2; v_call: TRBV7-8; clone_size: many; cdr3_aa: CASSLDVRDGELFF; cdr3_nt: TGTGCCAGCAGCTTAGATGTCAGGGACGGGGAGCTGTTTTTT
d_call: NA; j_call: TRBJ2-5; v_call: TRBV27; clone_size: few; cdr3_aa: CASSFESLPIEGQYF; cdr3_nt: TGTGCCAGCAGTTTTGAGTCCTTACCTATAGAAGGCCAGTACTTC
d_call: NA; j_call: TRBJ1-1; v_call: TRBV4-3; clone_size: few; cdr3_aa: CASSQEGRTEAFF; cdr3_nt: TGCGCCAGCAGCCAAGAAGGGAGGACTGAAGCTTTCTTT
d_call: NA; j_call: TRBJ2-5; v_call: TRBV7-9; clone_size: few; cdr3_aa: CAEAYGPQETQYF; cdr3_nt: TGTGCCGAGGCTTATGGTCCCCAAGAGACCCAGTACTTC
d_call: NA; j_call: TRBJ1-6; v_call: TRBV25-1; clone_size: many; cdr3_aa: CASSEYPTEVGSPLHF; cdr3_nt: TGTGCCAGCAGTGAATACCCGACGGAGGTCGGTTCACCCCTCCACTTT
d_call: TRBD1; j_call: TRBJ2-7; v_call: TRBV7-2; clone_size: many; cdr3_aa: CASSLVGQGTTYEQYF; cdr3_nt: TGTGCCAGCAGCTTAGTCGGACAGGGGACAACCTACGAGCAGTACTTC
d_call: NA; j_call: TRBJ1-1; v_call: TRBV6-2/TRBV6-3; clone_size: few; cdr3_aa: CASRRSFEAFF; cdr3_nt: TGTGCCAGCAGGCGCAGTTTTGAAGCTTTCTTT
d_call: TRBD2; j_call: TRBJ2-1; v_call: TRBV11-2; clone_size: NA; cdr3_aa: CASSLGGGPGNEQFF; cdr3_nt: TGTGCCAGCAGCTTAGGCGGGGGGCCTGGGAATGAGCAGTTCTTC
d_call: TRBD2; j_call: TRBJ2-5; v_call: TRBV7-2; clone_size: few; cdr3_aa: CASSTTSGRQETQYF; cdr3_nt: TGTGCCAGCAGCACGACTAGCGGGAGACAAGAGACCCAGTACTTC
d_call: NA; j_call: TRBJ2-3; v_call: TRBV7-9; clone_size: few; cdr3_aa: CASSLGDLSTDTQYF; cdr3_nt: TGTGCCAGCAGTCTGGGGGACCTCAGCACAGATACGCAGTATTTT
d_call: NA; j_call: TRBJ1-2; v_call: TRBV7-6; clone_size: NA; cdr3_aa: CVSSLPLRGPNYGYTF; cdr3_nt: TGTGTCAGCAGCTTACCGCTTCGGGGACCTAACTATGGCTACACCTTC
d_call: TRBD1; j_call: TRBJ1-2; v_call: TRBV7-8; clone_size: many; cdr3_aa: CASRKDRERDYGYTF; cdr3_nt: TGTGCCAGCAGAAAGGACAGGGAGCGGGACTATGGCTACACCTTC
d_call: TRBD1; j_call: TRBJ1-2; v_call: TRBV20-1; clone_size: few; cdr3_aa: CSAHTGDGYTF; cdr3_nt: TGCAGTGCCCACACAGGGGACGGCTACACCTTC
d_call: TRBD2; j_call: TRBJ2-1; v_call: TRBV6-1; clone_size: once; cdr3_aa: CASSENSGGAYNVQFF; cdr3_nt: TGTGCCAGCAGTGAAAACAGCGGGGGGGCCTACAATGTTCAGTTCTTC
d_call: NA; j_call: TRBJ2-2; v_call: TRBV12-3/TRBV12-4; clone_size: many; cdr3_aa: CASTSGGELFF; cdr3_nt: TGTGCCAGCACCTCCGGGGGGGAGCTGTTTTTT
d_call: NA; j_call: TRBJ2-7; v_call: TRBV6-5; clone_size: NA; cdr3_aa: CASRSTGYEQYF; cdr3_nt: TGTGCCAGCAGATCCACAGGCTACGAGCAGTACTTC
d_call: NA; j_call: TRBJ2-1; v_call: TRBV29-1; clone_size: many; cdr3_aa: CSVEEYNEQFF; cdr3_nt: TGCAGCGTTGAGGAGTACAATGAGCAGTTCTTC
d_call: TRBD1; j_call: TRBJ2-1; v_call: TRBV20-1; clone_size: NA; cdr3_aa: CSAEGAFGEQFF; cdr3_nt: TGCAGTGCTGAGGGGGCCTTTGGTGAGCAGTTCTTC
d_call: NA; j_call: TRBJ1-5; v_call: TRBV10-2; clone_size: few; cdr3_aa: CASSGTYSNQPQHF; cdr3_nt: TGCGCCAGCAGCGGAACTTATAGCAATCAGCCCCAGCATTTT
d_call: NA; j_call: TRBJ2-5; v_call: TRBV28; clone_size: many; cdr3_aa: CASTPVGTGPYQETQYF; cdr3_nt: TGTGCCAGCACACCGGTGGGGACTGGACCGTACCAAGAGACCCAGTACTTC